This TCR beta chain was captured by sequencing in a study of blood T cell repertoires in COVID-19. Study as a whole: Whether acute or convalescent, the COVID-19 samples came from the United States, Italy and Spain. Nucleic acid was either cDNA or gDNA, and it came from T cells, B-cell-depleted T cells, or PBMCs.

Original methodology: Counts of nucleated cells, estimated from reference gene primer amplification, were obtained. Profiling relied on immunoSEQ multiplex PCR, and the TCRdb table lists in-frame clones only, not all of them. V and J calls and clone size are copied from that table; D and trimming were computed from the DNA. The sample includes around 81,000 clones, more than 75% of them seen just once. CDR3 length: 18 residues. Germline V CDR1 and CDR2: LNHNV, YYDKDF (reference sequence). Losses at the gene ends were 0 bases for V and 8 bases for J; bases not matched to a gene: 9. The sequence was collected from a woman aged 60 to 75 with acute or convalescent COVID-19. The chain combines TRBV15 with TRBJ2-1; 14 bases fit TRBD2. Sequenced input: peripheral blood. CDR3 nucleotides: TGTGCCACCAGCAGAGATCTGGGGACTAGCGGGAGTTTTGATGAGCAGTTCTTC. Its protein product is CATSRDLGTSGSFDEQFF. The whole variable domain, remainder taken from reference TRBV15 and TRBJ2-1, is DAMVIQNPRYQVTQFGKPVTLSCSQTLNHNVMYWYQQKSSQAPKLLFHYYDKDFNNEADTPDNFQSRRPNTSFCFLDIRSPGLGDTAMYLCATSRDLGTSGSFDEQFFGPGTRLTVL.